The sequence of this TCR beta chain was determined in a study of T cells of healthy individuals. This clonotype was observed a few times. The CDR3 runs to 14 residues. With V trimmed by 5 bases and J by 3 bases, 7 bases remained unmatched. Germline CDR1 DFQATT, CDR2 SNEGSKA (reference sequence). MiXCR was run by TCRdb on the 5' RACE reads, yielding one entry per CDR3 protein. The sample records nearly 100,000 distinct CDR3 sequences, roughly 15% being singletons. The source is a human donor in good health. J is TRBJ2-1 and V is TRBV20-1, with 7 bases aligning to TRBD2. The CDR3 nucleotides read TGCAGTGCTCGGGGGACTACCCACTACAATGAGCAGTTCTTC. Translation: CSARGTTHYNEQFF.